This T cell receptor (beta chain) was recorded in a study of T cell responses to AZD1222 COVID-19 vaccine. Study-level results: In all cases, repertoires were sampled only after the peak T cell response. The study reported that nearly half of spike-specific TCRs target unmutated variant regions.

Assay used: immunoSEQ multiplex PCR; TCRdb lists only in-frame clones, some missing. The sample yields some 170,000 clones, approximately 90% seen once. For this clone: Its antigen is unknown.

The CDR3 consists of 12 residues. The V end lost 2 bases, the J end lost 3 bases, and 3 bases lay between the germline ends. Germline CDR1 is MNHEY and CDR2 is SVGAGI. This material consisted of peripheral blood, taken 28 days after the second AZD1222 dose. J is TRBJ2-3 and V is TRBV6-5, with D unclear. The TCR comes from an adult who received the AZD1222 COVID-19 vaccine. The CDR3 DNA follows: TGTGCCAGCAGTTACGGGACAGATACGCAGTATTTT. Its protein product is CASSYGTDTQYF.